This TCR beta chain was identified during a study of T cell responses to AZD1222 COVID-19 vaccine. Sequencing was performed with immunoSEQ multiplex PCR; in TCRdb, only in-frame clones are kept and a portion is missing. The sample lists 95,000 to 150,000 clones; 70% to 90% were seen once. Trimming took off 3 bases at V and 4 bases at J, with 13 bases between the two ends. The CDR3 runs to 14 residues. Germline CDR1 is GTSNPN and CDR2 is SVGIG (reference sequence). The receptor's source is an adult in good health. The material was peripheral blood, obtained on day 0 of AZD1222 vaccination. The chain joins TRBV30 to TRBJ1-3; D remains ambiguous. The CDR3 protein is CAWSLERSGNTIYF. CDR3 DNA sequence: TGTGCCTGGAGCCTTGAGAGGTCCGGAAACACCATATATTTT.